This TCR beta chain derives from a study of blood T cell repertoires in COVID-19. Across the study: Specimens from acute and convalescent COVID-19 originated in the United States, Italy and Spain. From T cells, B-cell-depleted T cells, or PBMCs came the material, which was cDNA or gDNA.

V was clipped by 2 bases and J by 5 bases, with 31 bases between them. CDR1 and CDR2 from the germline V gene are LGHDT and YNNKEL (reference sequence). The CDR3 is 21 residues long. Per the study methods: Amplification of reference gene primers provided the estimated nucleated cell counts. Data came from immunoSEQ multiplex PCR; TCRdb stores just in-frame clones and leaves some out. V and J calls and clone size are copied from that table; D and trimming were computed from the DNA. The sample records about 80,000 clones, over 80% being singletons. This chain joins TRBV3-1 (or the pseudogene TRBV3-2) and TRBJ1-5, with D perhaps matching TRBD1 (5 bases). The sample consisted of peripheral blood. The sequence derives from a human donor in a cohort sampled during active COVID-19. The CDR3 here is CASSQLAPRTGGLRLYQPQHF. CDR3 in DNA: TGTGCCAGCAGCCAATTGGCCCCCCGGACCGGGGGTCTCAGGCTATATCAGCCCCAGCATTTT.